This section outlines one T cell receptor beta chain sequence together with its context. Its specificity is not known. Primers: 60 Vbeta forward and 13 Jbeta reverse. Generated by immunoSEQ multiplex PCR, the TCRdb table keeps only in-frame clones and is missing some. Of 150,000 to 200,000 clones listed, 80% to 90% are singletons. The trim removed 3 bases at V and 6 bases at J, leaving 12 bases unmatched. Germline V lookup: CDR1 SGHRS, CDR2 YFSETQ. This CDR3 is built from 16 residues. The data originate from a study of cytomegalovirus exposure and HLA in healthy donors. Overall study findings and caveats: The likely explanation for a cluster of highly shared sequence variants was sequencing artifact. For most TCR sequences rarity was the rule, although some public TCRs occurred in many donors. Later examination showed HLA-associated TCR beta chains had greater clonal expansion than equally common others.

Sequencing was carried out using PBMCs. This sequence originates from a woman aged 18-29 years in good health and CMV-seronegative. This rearrangement joins TRBV5-1 to TRBJ2-7, with 10 bases aligning to TRBD1. The CDR3 nucleotides read TGCGCCAGCAGCTCGACAGGGGGCTCGTTCCGGGTCGAGCAGTACTTC. Amino acid sequence: CASSSTGGSFRVEQYF.